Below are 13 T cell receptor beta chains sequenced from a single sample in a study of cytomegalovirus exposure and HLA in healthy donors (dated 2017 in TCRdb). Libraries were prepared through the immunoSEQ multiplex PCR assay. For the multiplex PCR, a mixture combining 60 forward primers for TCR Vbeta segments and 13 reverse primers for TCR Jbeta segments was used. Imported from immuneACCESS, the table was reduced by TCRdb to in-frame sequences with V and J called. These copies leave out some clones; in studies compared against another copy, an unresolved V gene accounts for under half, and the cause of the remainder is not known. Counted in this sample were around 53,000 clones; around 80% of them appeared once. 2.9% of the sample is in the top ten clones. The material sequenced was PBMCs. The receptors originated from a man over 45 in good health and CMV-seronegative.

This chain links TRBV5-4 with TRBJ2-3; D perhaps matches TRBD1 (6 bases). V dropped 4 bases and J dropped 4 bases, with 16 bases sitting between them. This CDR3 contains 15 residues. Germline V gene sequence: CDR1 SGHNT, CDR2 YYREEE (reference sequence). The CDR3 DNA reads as TGTGCCAGCAGCACCGAATTTTCAGGGGCAGATACGCAGTATTTT. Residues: CASSTEFSGADTQYF.

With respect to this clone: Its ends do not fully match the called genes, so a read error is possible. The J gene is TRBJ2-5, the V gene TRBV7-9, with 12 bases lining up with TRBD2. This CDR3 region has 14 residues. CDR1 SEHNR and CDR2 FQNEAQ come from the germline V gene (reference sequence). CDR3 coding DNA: TGTGCCAGCAGCCTAGCGGGGGGGCGAGAGACCCAGTACTTC. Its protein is CASSLAGGRETQYF.

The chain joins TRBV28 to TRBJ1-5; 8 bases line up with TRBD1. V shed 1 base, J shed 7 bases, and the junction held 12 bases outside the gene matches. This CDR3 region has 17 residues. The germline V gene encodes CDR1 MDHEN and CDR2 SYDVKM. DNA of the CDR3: TGTGCCAGCAGTTTATTTTGGACAGGGAGGGAAAAACAGCCCCAGCATTTT. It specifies CASSLFWTGREKQPQHF. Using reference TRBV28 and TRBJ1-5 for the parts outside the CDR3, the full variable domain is DVKVTQSSRYLVKRTGEKVFLECVQDMDHENMFWYRQDPGLGLRLIYFSYDVKMKEKGDIPEGYSVSREKKERFSLILESASTNQTSMYLCASSLFWTGREKQPQHFGDGTRLSIL.

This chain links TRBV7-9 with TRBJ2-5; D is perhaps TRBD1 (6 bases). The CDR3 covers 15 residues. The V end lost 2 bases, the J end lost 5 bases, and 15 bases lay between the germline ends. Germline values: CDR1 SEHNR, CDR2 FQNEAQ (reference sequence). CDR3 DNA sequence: TGTGCCAGCAGCTTATATTCAGGGGTCGGGGAGACCCAGTACTTC. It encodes CASSLYSGVGETQYF.

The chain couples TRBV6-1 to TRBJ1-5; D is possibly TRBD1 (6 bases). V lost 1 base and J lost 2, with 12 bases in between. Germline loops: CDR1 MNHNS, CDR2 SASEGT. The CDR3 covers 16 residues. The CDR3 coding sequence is TGTGCCAGCAGTGAAGAGCAGGGGAGTGGCAATCAGCCCCAGCATTTT. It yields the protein CASSEEQGSGNQPQHF.

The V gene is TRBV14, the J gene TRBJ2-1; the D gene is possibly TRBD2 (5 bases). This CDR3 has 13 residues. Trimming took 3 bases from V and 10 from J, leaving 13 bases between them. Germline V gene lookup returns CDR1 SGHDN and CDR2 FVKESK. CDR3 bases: TGTGCCAGCAGCCACTTCAAGGGCGGGGAGCAGTTCTTC. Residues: CASSHFKGGEQFF.

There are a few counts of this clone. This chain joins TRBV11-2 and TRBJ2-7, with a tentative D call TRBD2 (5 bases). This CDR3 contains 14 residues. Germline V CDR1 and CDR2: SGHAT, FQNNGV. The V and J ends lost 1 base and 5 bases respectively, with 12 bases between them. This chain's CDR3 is CASSLGNSGNEQYF. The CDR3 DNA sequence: TGTGCCAGCAGCTTAGGAAACTCGGGGAACGAGCAGTACTTC.

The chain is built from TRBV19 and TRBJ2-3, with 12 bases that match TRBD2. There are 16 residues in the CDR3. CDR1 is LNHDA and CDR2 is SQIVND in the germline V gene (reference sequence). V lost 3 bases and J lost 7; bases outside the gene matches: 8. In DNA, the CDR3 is TGTGCCAGTAGTATCCACCTAGCGGGGGGGAGGAATACGCAGTATTTT. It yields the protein CASSIHLAGGRNTQYF.

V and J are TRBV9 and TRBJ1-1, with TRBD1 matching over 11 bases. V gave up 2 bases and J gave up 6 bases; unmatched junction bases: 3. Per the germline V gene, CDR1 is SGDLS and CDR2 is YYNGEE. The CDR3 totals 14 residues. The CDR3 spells CASSVGQGASEAFF. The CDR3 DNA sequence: TGTGCCAGCAGCGTCGGACAGGGGGCTTCTGAAGCTTTCTTT.

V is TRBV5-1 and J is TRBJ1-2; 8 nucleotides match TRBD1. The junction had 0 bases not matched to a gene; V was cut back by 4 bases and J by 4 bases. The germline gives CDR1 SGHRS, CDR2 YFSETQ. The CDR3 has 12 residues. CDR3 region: CASSTGGYGYTF. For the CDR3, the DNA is TGCGCCAGCAGCACAGGGGGCTATGGCTACACCTTC.

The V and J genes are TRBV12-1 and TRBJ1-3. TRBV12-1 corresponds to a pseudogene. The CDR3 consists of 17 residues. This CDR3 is CASSFARGGVAGNTIYF. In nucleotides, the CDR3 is TGTGCCAGCAGCTTTGCACGGGGGGGGGTAGCTGGAAACACCATATATTTT.

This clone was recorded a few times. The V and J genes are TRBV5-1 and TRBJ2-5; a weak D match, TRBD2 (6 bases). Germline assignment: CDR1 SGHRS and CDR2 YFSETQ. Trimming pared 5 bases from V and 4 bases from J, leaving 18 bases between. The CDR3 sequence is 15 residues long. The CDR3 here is CASSFAGSDRETQYF. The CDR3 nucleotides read TGCGCCAGCAGTTTTGCGGGAAGCGACAGAGAGACCCAGTACTTC.

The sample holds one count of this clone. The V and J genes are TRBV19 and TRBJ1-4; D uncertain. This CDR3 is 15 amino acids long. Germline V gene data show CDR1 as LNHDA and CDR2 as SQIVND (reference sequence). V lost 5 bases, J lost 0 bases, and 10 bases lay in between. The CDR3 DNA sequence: TGTGCCAGTAGTCGGAAGCTAGCAACTAATGAAAAACTGTTTTTT. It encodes CASSRKLATNEKLFF.